This paragraph covers one TCR beta chain sequence. Some clones are missing from TCRdb's copy, which holds only in-frame ones; the method was immunoSEQ multiplex PCR. The sample consists of under 250,000 clones, about 90% of them appearing once. Trimming stripped 3 bases from V and 5 bases from J, with 20 bases between. The CDR3 loop spans 16 amino acids. The germline V gene has CDR1 SGHRS and CDR2 YFSETQ. This sample stems from a study of blood T cell repertoires in COVID-19. This rearrangement joins TRBV5-1 to TRBJ2-5; D possibly corresponds to TRBD1 (6 bases). The sequencing input was peripheral blood. The TCR originated in a man in his thirties or forties with acute or convalescent COVID-19. The DNA of the CDR3 is TGCGCCAGCAGCTCAGTGGGGAACCGACAGGAGGAGACCCAGTACTTC. This sequence encodes CASSSVGNRQEETQYF.